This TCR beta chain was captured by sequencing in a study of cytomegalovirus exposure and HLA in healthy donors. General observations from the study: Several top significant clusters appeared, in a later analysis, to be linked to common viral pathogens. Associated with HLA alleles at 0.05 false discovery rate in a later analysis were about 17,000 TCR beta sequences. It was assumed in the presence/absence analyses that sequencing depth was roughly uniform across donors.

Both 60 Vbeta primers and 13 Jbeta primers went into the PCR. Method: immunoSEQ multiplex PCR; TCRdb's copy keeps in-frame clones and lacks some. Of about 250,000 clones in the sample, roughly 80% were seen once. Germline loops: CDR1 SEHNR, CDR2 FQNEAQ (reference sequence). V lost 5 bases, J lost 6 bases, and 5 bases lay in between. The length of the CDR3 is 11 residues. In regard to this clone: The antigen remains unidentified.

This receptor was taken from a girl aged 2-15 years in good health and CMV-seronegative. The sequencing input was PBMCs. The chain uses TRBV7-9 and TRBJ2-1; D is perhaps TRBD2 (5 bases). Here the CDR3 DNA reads TGTGCCAGCAGCCGGGGCAATGAGCAGTTCTTC. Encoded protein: CASSRGNEQFF.